The rows below give T cell receptor beta chains drawn from one sample of a study of T cell responses to AZD1222 COVID-19 vaccine. Libraries were prepared by immunoSEQ multiplex PCR; TCRdb keeps only in-frame clonotypes and omits some of them. The top ten clones hold around a tenth of a sample with some 110,000 clones, more than 75% of them seen once. The sample in question was peripheral blood, obtained on day 0 of AZD1222 vaccination. These TCRs come from an adult in good health. CDR3s include the opening cysteine and the closing phenylalanine or tryptophan. Fields, in order: clone size, V gene, D gene, J gene, CDR3 protein, CDR3 DNA. A D gene is named only where the DNA matches it firmly. A row's size may be missing; if present it is once, few, many or a size class.

NA	TRBV27	TRBD1	TRBJ2-2	CASTKGQQNTGELFF	TGTGCCAGCACTAAGGGACAGCAGAACACCGGGGAGCTGTTTTTT
NA	TRBV23-1	TRBD1	TRBJ1-6	CASSQHARQGALSFSYNSPLHF	TGCGCCAGCAGTCAACACGCACGACAGGGGGCCTTGTCGTTCTCCTATAATTCACCCCTCCACTTT
NA	TRBV28	NA	TRBJ1-2	CASSLGSANNYGYTF	TGTGCCAGCAGTTTAGGGTCAGCCAATAACTATGGCTACACCTTC
NA	TRBV27	NA	TRBJ1-5	CASSRDYSNQPQHF	TGTGCCAGCAGCAGGGACTATAGCAATCAGCCCCAGCATTTT
NA	TRBV18	TRBD1	TRBJ1-3	CASSPRDSSGNTIYF	TGTGCCAGCTCACCACGGGACAGCTCTGGAAACACCATATATTTT
NA	TRBV18	NA	TRBJ1-4	CASSPSRANEKLFF	TGTGCCAGCTCACCGAGCAGGGCTAATGAAAAACTGTTTTTT
once	TRBV10-3	TRBD1	TRBJ2-1	CAISRAGTGIGNEQFF	TGTGCCATCAGCCGAGCCGGGACAGGGATAGGCAATGAGCAGTTCTTC
NA	TRBV9	NA	TRBJ2-7	CASSAGTVTYEQYF	TGTGCCAGCAGCGCTGGGACGGTGACTTACGAGCAGTACTTC
NA	TRBV7-6	TRBD1	TRBJ1-1	CASSATGAKATEAFF	TGTGCCAGCAGCGCGACAGGGGCCAAAGCAACTGAAGCTTTCTTT
NA	TRBV14	NA	TRBJ1-3	CASSQATAGNTIYF	TGTGCCAGCAGCCAAGCCACAGCTGGAAACACCATATATTTT
NA	TRBV10-1	TRBD2	TRBJ2-7	CASSERASGRSYEQYF	TGCGCCAGCAGTGAAAGGGCTAGCGGGCGATCCTACGAGCAGTACTTC
NA	TRBV2	NA	TRBJ1-4	CASSREEKLFF	TGTGCCAGCAGTCGGGAGGAGAAACTGTTTTTT
NA	TRBV28	NA	TRBJ1-5	CASRGSGSNQPQHF	TGTGCCAGCAGGGGGTCGGGTAGCAATCAGCCCCAGCATTTT
NA	TRBV18	NA	TRBJ1-1	CASSPGQNTEAFF	TGTGCCAGCTCACCGGGGCAGAACACTGAAGCTTTCTTT
NA	TRBV3-1/TRBV3-2	NA	TRBJ1-3	CASSQEEGTGNTIYF	TGTGCCAGCAGCCAGGAGGAGGGTACTGGAAACACCATATATTTT
NA	TRBV2	TRBD2	TRBJ2-1	CASSELAGVNEQFF	TGTGCCAGCAGTGAACTAGCGGGAGTGAATGAGCAGTTCTTC
NA	TRBV30	NA	TRBJ2-1	CAWTPRRMPFNEQFF	TGTGCCTGGACCCCGAGGAGGATGCCTTTCAATGAGCAGTTCTTC
NA	TRBV7-3	NA	TRBJ2-3	CASSSRTVGTDTQYF	TGTGCCAGCAGCTCCAGGACAGTAGGGACAGATACGCAGTATTTT
NA	TRBV11-2	TRBD1	TRBJ2-2	CASSSPGRQGGTGELFF	TGTGCCAGCAGCTCCCCGGGGAGACAGGGGGGGACCGGGGAGCTGTTTTTT
NA	TRBV4-1	NA	TRBJ1-1	CASSQEGGIAEAFF	TGCGCCAGCAGCCAAGAGGGCGGGATCGCTGAAGCTTTCTTT
NA	TRBV11-2	TRBD2	TRBJ2-1	CASSLATSGVYNEQFF	TGTGCCAGCAGCTTAGCGACTAGCGGGGTATACAATGAGCAGTTCTTC
NA	TRBV27	NA	TRBJ2-3	CASRNIGTDTQYF	TGTGCCAGCAGGAATATAGGCACAGATACGCAGTATTTT
few	TRBV11-3	TRBD2	TRBJ2-1	CASSYRLADYNEQFF	TGTGCCAGCAGCTACCGACTAGCGGACTACAATGAGCAGTTCTTC
NA	TRBV15	NA	TRBJ1-3	CATSRPKQGLGNTIYF	TGTGCCACCAGCAGGCCTAAACAGGGTTTGGGGAACACCATATATTTT
NA	TRBV28	NA	TRBJ2-7	CANTTTHGGFYEQYF	TGTGCCAACACCACTACACATGGGGGGTTCTACGAGCAGTACTTC
few	TRBV28	NA	TRBJ2-7	CASSLVAYEQYF	TGTGCCAGCAGTTTAGTTGCCTACGAGCAGTACTTC
NA	TRBV18	NA	TRBJ2-6	CASSPGGGANVLTF	TGTGCCAGCTCACCAGGGGGTGGGGCCAACGTCCTGACTTTC
NA	TRBV2	TRBD2	TRBJ2-5	CASSPGLAGGQETQYF	TGTGCCAGCAGTCCGGGACTAGCGGGAGGGCAAGAGACCCAGTACTTC